These 22 T cell receptor beta chains share one sample of origin, sequenced in a study of post-analysis software for immune sequencing data. Findings and limits, study-wide: TRBV segments more frequent in patients than in controls numbered roughly 5 and included TRBV5-6, TRBV5-1 and TRBV20-1.

Presence of unique molecular identifiers characterized the TCR beta cDNA libraries. TCRdb ran MiXCR on the PCR reads and lists one entry per CDR3 protein. This table has roughly 800,000 distinct CDR3 sequences, 25% to 30% appearing once. These receptors' targets are unknown. Input material: blood. All receptors come from a girl aged 10-17 years with multiple sclerosis.

The CDR3 spells CASSPSDSRPNQPQHF. CDR3 sequence (DNA): TGTGCCAGCAGCCCCTCCGACAGCAGACCCAATCAGCCCCAGCATTTT. The chain links TRBV5-5 to TRBJ1-5; D might be TRBD1 (5 bases). Trimming left V 4 bases short and J 3 bases short, with 17 bases between. Germline V gene lookup returns CDR1 SGHKS and CDR2 YYEKEE (reference sequence). CDR3 length: 16 amino acids.

This clonotype came up many times. The gene calls are TRBV5-1 and TRBJ2-7, with 9 bases fitting TRBD2. Germline lookup yields CDR1 SGHRS and CDR2 YFSETQ. The CDR3 spans 14 residues. Trimming removed 4 bases from V and 0 bases from J; junction bases left unmatched: 2. CDR3 residues: CASSDSGSSYEQYF. In DNA, the CDR3 is TGCGCCAGCAGCGATAGCGGGAGCTCCTACGAGCAGTACTTC.

This clonotype was found a few times. The rearrangement links TRBV29-1 to TRBJ2-3, with D possibly matching TRBD2 (6 bases). The V gene lost 4 bases and the J gene lost 2 bases, with 16 bases spanning the gap. CDR1 SQVTM and CDR2 ANQGSEA come from the germline V gene. The CDR3 loop spans 15 amino acids. CDR3 nucleotides: TGCAGCGTTGGGCTTCCGGGAGTGATCACAGATACGCAGTATTTT. It codes for CSVGLPGVITDTQYF.

This clonotype was recorded only once. J is TRBJ1-2 and V is TRBV3-1, with TRBD1 identical over 8 bases. The V gene's germline CDR1 is LGHDT and CDR2 YNNKEL (reference sequence). The CDR3 runs to 15 residues. V shed 2 bases and J 13 bases; nucleotides not matched to a gene: 15. CDR3 region: CASSQLVQGANGRTF. CDR3 sequence (DNA): TGTGCCAGCAGCCAACTCGTTCAGGGGGCGAATGGCCGCACCTTC.

This chain connects TRBV20-1 to TRBJ2-7; TRBD1 agrees at 7 bases. This CDR3 has 14 residues. Germline V gene lookup returns CDR1 DFQATT and CDR2 SNEGSKA (reference sequence). After removal of 4 bases from V and 4 bases from J, the junction contained 10 bases not matched to a gene. The CDR3 sequence: CSAMSPGGVYEQYF. The CDR3, as DNA: TGCAGTGCTATGTCTCCAGGGGGAGTTTACGAGCAGTACTTC.

This chain connects TRBV7-2 to TRBJ2-5; either TRBD1 or TRBD2 may fit D (7 bases each). There are 15 residues in the CDR3. Trimming removed 5 bases from V and 5 bases from J, with 18 bases in between. The germline V gene encodes CDR1 SGHTA and CDR2 FQGNSA. The CDR3 here is CASSGQGGGPETQYF. The CDR3 nucleotides read TGTGCCAGCAGCGGGCAGGGGGGAGGGCCGGAGACCCAGTACTTC.

The V and J genes are TRBV7-2 and TRBJ2-4; TRBD1 agrees at 8 bases. CDR1 is SGHTA and CDR2 is FQGNSA in the germline V gene. Unmatched junction bases numbered 3, after V lost 1 base and J lost 1 base. The CDR3 contains 16 residues. This CDR3 reads CASSLGRQGAKNIQYF. Written as DNA, the CDR3 is TGTGCCAGCAGCTTAGGCCGACAGGGGGCCAAAAACATTCAGTACTTC. The variable domain in full, completed from reference TRBV7-2 and TRBJ2-4, reads GAGVSQSPSNKVTEKGKDVELRCDPISGHTALYWYRQSLGQGLEFLIYFQGNSAPDKSGLPSDRFSAERTGGSVSTLTIQRTQQEDSAVYLCASSLGRQGAKNIQYFGAGTRLSVL.

This clonotype was seen more than once but under ten times. The J gene is TRBJ2-1, the V gene TRBV9; 8 bases align to TRBD2. The CDR3 covers 15 residues. CDR1 SGDLS and CDR2 YYNGEE come from the germline V gene. J was trimmed by 4 bases and V by 1 base; bases with no gene match: 4. This CDR3 reads CASSVLSGGYNEQFF. The CDR3 coding sequence is TGTGCCAGCAGCGTATTATCGGGGGGGTACAATGAGCAGTTCTTC. Combining the CDR3 with reference TRBV9 and TRBJ2-1 gives the whole variable domain DSGVTQTPKHLITATGQRVTLRCSPRSGDLSVYWYQQSLDQGLQFLIQYYNGEERAKGNILERFSAQQFPDLHSELNLSSLELGDSALYFCASSVLSGGYNEQFFGPGTRLTVL.

The table lists this clonotype with a few counts. V and J are TRBV7-9 and TRBJ1-6; 7 nucleotides line up with TRBD1. V lost 4 bases, J lost 9 bases, and 15 bases stayed unmatched. The germline CDR1 and CDR2 sequences are SEHNR and FQNEAQ (reference sequence). The CDR3 covers 17 residues. The CDR3 reads CASSYHELGGAGSPLHF. The CDR3 DNA follows: TGTGCCAGCAGCTATCATGAATTAGGGGGCGCAGGTTCACCCCTCCACTTT.

The chain is built from TRBV20-1 and TRBJ2-5; 8 nucleotides agree with TRBD2. The CDR3 contains 14 residues. CDR1 and CDR2 from the germline V gene are DFQATT and SNEGSKA (reference sequence). The junction had 17 bases not matched to a gene; V was cut back by 6 bases and J by 11 bases. DNA of the CDR3: TGCAGTGCCGTTGAGCGGGAGATGGGGAATGAGCAGTACTTC. Amino acids: CSAVEREMGNEQYF.

This clonotype has a handful of counts. V and J are TRBV27 and TRBJ2-3; 7 nucleotides match TRBD2. CDR3 length: 16 residues. Trimming cost V 0 bases and J 1 base; bases outside gene matches: 4. CDR1 and CDR2 (germline): MNHEY, SMNVEV (reference sequence). DNA of the CDR3: TGTGCCAGCAGTTTATCCACAGCGGGACGCACAGATACGCAGTATTTT. It translates to CASSLSTAGRTDTQYF.

There are a few counts of this clonotype. J is TRBJ2-7 and V is TRBV7-2; D possibly corresponds to TRBD2 (6 bases). Looked up from germline, CDR1 is SGHTA and CDR2 is FQGNSA. Trimming took off 3 bases at V and 6 bases at J, with 15 bases between the two ends. This CDR3 region has 14 residues. This CDR3 reads CASSFYGSRGEQYF. CDR3 nucleotide sequence: TGTGCCAGCAGCTTTTACGGGAGTAGGGGCGAGCAGTACTTC.

About this clonotype: This may stem from a read error, because a much larger clone lies one nucleotide away. The gene calls are TRBV5-1 and TRBJ2-3; TRBD2 matches at 7 bases. Germline assignment: CDR1 SGHRS and CDR2 YFSETQ. This CDR3 is built from 12 residues. The CDR3 sequence: CAGSSRGDTQYF. In nucleotides, the CDR3 is TGCGCCGGCAGCTCGCGGGGGGATACGCAGTATTTT.

This clonotype was counted only a few times. This sequence joins TRBV7-9 and TRBJ1-1; TRBD1 matches 10 bases. This CDR3 spans 13 amino acids. Germline CDR1 and CDR2: SEHNR and FQNEAQ (reference sequence). V lost 5 bases and J lost 8; bases outside the gene matches: 5. Written as DNA, the CDR3 is TGTGCCAGCAGCCCCCGGGACAGGGGAGAAGCTTTCTTT. It yields the protein CASSPRDRGEAFF.

The chain joins TRBV7-9 to TRBJ2-3; D remains ambiguous. The V and J ends lost 2 bases and 4 bases respectively, with 10 bases between them. Germline-derived CDR1 and CDR2 are SEHNR and FQNEAQ (reference sequence). The CDR3 has 14 amino acids. The CDR3 spells CASSLISSPDTQYF. Here the CDR3 DNA reads TGTGCCAGCAGCTTAATCAGCAGCCCAGATACGCAGTATTTT.

The genes are TRBV12-3 or TRBV12-4 and TRBJ1-1, with D unclear. The CDR3 has 14 amino acids. V shed 5 bases and J shed 1 base, with 11 bases lying between them. The CDR3 nucleotides are TGTGCCAGCAGTGCGGGGAGTCAGAACACTGAAGCTTTCTTT. It encodes CASSAGSQNTEAFF.

The rearrangement links TRBV6-2 or TRBV6-3 to TRBJ1-5; 8 nucleotides line up with TRBD1. Germline V CDR1 and CDR2: MNHEY, SVGEGT. The CDR3 loop spans 20 amino acids. Unmatched junction bases numbered 19, after V lost 4 bases and J lost 2 bases. CDR3 in amino acids: CASSLMSGQGSRQGNQPQHF. Here the CDR3 DNA reads TGTGCCAGCAGTTTAATGAGCGGACAGGGTTCAAGACAAGGCAATCAGCCCCAGCATTTT.

Only a few counts were recorded for this clonotype. V gene TRBV5-6 combines with J gene TRBJ2-1; D unresolved. The CDR3 runs 14 residues. Per the germline V gene, CDR1 is SGHDT and CDR2 is YYEEEE. V lost 0 bases, J lost 12 bases, and 16 bases lay in between. The CDR3 sequence is CASSLVDRPLGQFF. DNA for the CDR3: TGTGCCAGCAGCTTGGTTGACCGCCCGCTGGGGCAGTTCTTC.

The V call is TRBV29-1, the J call TRBJ1-1, with TRBD1 matching over 9 bases. The CDR3 has 15 residues. V was pared by 7 bases and J by 4 bases, with 13 bases of the junction left unmatched. Germline V CDR1 and CDR2: SQVTM, ANQGSEA. The CDR3 DNA reads as TGCAGCGCCCAGGGGACAGGGACCGGCGGCACTGAAGCTTTCTTT. Protein product: CSAQGTGTGGTEAFF.

The chain recombines TRBV7-9 with TRBJ1-5; maybe TRBD1 (5 bases). Germline V CDR1 and CDR2: SEHNR, FQNEAQ (reference sequence). V lost 4 bases and J 6 bases, leaving 25 bases between the germline ends. The CDR3 totals 18 residues. CDR3 in DNA: TGTGCCAGCAGCTCGACCGAACCCGGCGGGCAGGGAGGTCAGCCCCAGCATTTT. Translating gives CASSSTEPGGQGGQPQHF.

V usage is TRBV5-5 and J usage is TRBJ1-5, with a weak D call TRBD1 (6 bases). The V end lost 4 bases, the J end lost 3 bases, and 11 bases lay between the germline ends. Germline assignment: CDR1 SGHKS and CDR2 YYEKEE (reference sequence). The CDR3 is made up of 14 amino acids. CDR3 nucleotides: TGTGCCAGCAGCCGGACAGTCGTCAATCAGCCCCAGCATTTT. Translation gives CASSRTVVNQPQHF. The full variable domain, its missing parts supplied by reference TRBV5-5 and TRBJ1-5, is DAGVTQSPTHLIKTRGQQVTLRCSPISGHKSVSWYQQVLGQGPQFIFQYYEKEERGRGNFPDRFSARQFPNYSSELNVNALLLGDSALYLCASSRTVVNQPQHFGDGTRLSIL.

The genes are TRBV28 and TRBJ2-3; 8 bases are shared with TRBD2. Germline V gives CDR1 MDHEN, CDR2 SYDVKM. Trimming took 7 bases from V and 0 from J; bases not matched to a gene: 3. The CDR3 loop spans 14 amino acids. The CDR3 DNA follows: TGTGCCAGCAACGCGGGGGGAAGCACAGATACGCAGTATTTT. It is translated as CASNAGGSTDTQYF.